These 8 T cell receptor beta chains share one sample of origin, sequenced in a study of shared clonotypes between healthy human individuals. Assay used: immunoSEQ multiplex PCR; TCRdb lists only in-frame clones, some missing. The sample lists approximately 2,000,000 clones; 90% to 95% were seen once. Terminally differentiated effector memory CD45RA+ cells were left out of the naive CD8 fraction, which was CD45RO-negative and positively selected for CCR7. Specimen: naive CD8+ T cells from PBMCs. Receptor source: a man aged 18 to 29 in good health. Some clones in this sample may be carry-over from other donors' samples.

This sequence joins TRBV19 and TRBJ2-7; D is possibly TRBD2 (5 bases). CDR1 LNHDA and CDR2 SQIVND come from the germline V gene (reference sequence). The CDR3 covers 14 residues. Trimming shortened V by 2 bases and J by 5 bases, and 13 bases separated the two germline ends. The CDR3 DNA reads TGTGCCAGTAGTATAATTGGGAGAGGCGACGAGCAGTACTTC. Translation: CASSIIGRGDEQYF.

The chain links TRBV6-5 to TRBJ2-7; 10 nucleotides align to TRBD2. The CDR3 runs 14 residues. Losses at the gene ends were 6 bases for V and 6 bases for J; bases not matched to a gene: 8. Germline loops: CDR1 MNHEY, CDR2 SVGAGI. CDR3 DNA: TGTGCCAGCAGGTCAGCGGGAGGGCCGGTCGAGCAGTACTTC. This gives the protein CASRSAGGPVEQYF.

V gene TRBV29-1 combines with J gene TRBJ1-1, with 9 nucleotides matching TRBD1. Losses at the gene ends were 7 bases for V and 4 bases for J; bases not matched to a gene: 10. The germline gives CDR1 SQVTM, CDR2 ANQGSEA. CDR3 length: 14 amino acids. The CDR3 sequence: CSGTGTGFFTEAFF. The CDR3 bases are TGCAGCGGAACCGGGACAGGGTTTTTCACTGAAGCTTTCTTT.

The chain combines TRBV9 with TRBJ2-1, with D hard to call. CDR3 length: 14 amino acids. Germline loops: CDR1 SGDLS, CDR2 YYNGEE. V was shortened by 1 base and J by 1 base, with 6 bases between the two germline ends. CDR3 sequence: CASSVFGSYNEQFF. CDR3 DNA sequence: TGTGCCAGCAGCGTATTTGGTTCCTACAATGAGCAGTTCTTC.

The V gene is TRBV7-6, the J gene TRBJ2-6; D perhaps matches TRBD1 (6 bases). V gave up 5 bases and J gave up 0 bases, with 14 bases separating them. The CDR3 is 17 amino acids. Germline V lookup: CDR1 SGHVS, CDR2 FNYEAQ. The CDR3 sequence is CASSPPGVYSGANVLTF. The CDR3 DNA is TGTGCCAGCAGCCCCCCAGGGGTGTACTCTGGGGCCAACGTCCTGACTTTC. Full variable domain (rest looked up from reference TRBV7-6 and TRBJ2-6): GAGVSQSPRYKVTKRGQDVALRCDPISGHVSLYWYRQALGQGPEFLTYFNYEAQQDKSGLPNDRFSAERPEGSISTLTIQRTEQRDSAMYRCASSPPGVYSGANVLTFGAGSRLTVL.

The rearrangement joins TRBV29-1 to TRBJ1-2; D unresolved. CDR1 is SQVTM and CDR2 is ANQGSEA in the germline V gene. The CDR3 sequence is 12 residues long. Trimming took 7 bases from V and 7 from J, leaving 16 bases between them. DNA for the CDR3: TGCAGCGGCGAGACACCTTCTACTGGCTACACCTTC. Translated, it gives CSGETPSTGYTF.

The J gene is TRBJ2-1, the V gene TRBV27, with TRBD2 as a possible D gene (5 bases). The CDR3 spans 13 residues. V shed 3 bases and J shed 6 bases, with 9 bases lying between them. CDR1 is MNHEY and CDR2 is SMNVEV in the germline V gene (reference sequence). The CDR3 reads CASSFLEGNEQFF. As DNA, the CDR3 is TGTGCCAGCAGTTTTTTAGAGGGCAATGAGCAGTTCTTC.

The CDR3 DNA reads TGTGCCAGCAGCGACCGGGACACAGGGCAGCCCCAGCATTTT. It specifies CASSDRDTGQPQHF. The V gene is TRBV9, the J gene TRBJ1-5; possible D gene TRBD1, 6 bases. The CDR3 has 14 amino acids. The ends were cut back, 3 bases at V and 7 bases at J, with 14 bases in the middle. Germline V gene data show CDR1 as SGDLS and CDR2 as YYNGEE.